The rows below give T cell receptor beta chains drawn from one sample of a study of control samples from healthy donors and cancer patients. The protocol was immunoSEQ multiplex PCR, while the TCRdb copy is restricted to in-frame clones and leaves out a portion. Of roughly 120,000 clones in the sample, roughly nine tenths were seen once. Sequencing used blood. The receptors stem from a woman between 18 and 30 years old in good health. Both conserved end residues are part of each CDR3. The order of the fields is V gene, J gene, D gene, clone size, CDR3 DNA, CDR3 protein. A D gene is named only where the DNA matches it firmly. Part of the rows lack a size; the others show once, few, many or a class for expanded clones.

>TRBV9|TRBJ2-3|TRBD2|-
TGTGCCAGCAGCGTAGTTGGCGGGAGCGCGACAGATACGCAGTATTTT
CASSVVGGSATDTQYF
>TRBV6-1|TRBJ1-5|-|once
TGTGCCAGCAGTGATTTGAGCGGGGGTGGGAATCAGCCCCAGCATTTT
CASSDLSGGGNQPQHF
>TRBV7-9|TRBJ2-6|-|-
TGTGCCAGCAGCACGACCGGGACACTTTTTTCTGGGGCCAACGTCCTGACTTTC
CASSTTGTLFSGANVLTF
>TRBV4-2|TRBJ1-1|-|once
TGTGCCAGCAGCCAAGATTCGGGGCGGCTACCGAACACTGAAGCTTTCTTT
CASSQDSGRLPNTEAFF
>TRBV5-1|TRBJ2-5|-|-
TGCGCCAGCAGCCGTCAGGGGTTCATGGAGACCCAGTACTTC
CASSRQGFMETQYF
>TRBV27|TRBJ2-1|TRBD2|-
TGTGCCAGCAAGGTGGCTAGCGGGAGCTCCTACAATGAGCAGTTCTTC
CASKVASGSSYNEQFF
>TRBV18|TRBJ1-2|-|-
TGTGCCAGCTCACCGACAGAGAACTATGGCTACACCTTC
CASSPTENYGYTF
>TRBV7-8|TRBJ1-1|-|-
TGTGCCAGCAGCCGATCTCCTATTCGGAACACTGAAGCTTTCTTT
CASSRSPIRNTEAFF
>TRBV7-8|TRBJ1-1|-|-
TGTGCCAGCAGCTTAGACCTGAACACTGAAGCTTTCTTT
CASSLDLNTEAFF
>TRBV6-2/TRBV6-3|TRBJ2-5|TRBD2|-
TGTGCCAGCAGTTGGGGGGGAGAGACCCAGTACTTC
CASSWGGETQYF
>TRBV27|TRBJ2-7|-|-
TGTGCCAGCAGTTTATCGGGTGGTTACGAGCAGTACTTC
CASSLSGGYEQYF
>TRBV30|TRBJ2-3|-|-
TGTGCCTGGAAAGCTTGGGATACGCAGTATTTT
CAWKAWDTQYF
>TRBV4-2|TRBJ2-2|-|-
TGTGCCAGCAGCCAAGGACAGGAGAGGAGGGGGGAGCTGTTTTTT
CASSQGQERRGELFF
>TRBV7-8|TRBJ2-7|-|-
TGTGCCAGCAGCTCAGGGGGGGCCTCCTACGAGCAGTACTTC
CASSSGGASYEQYF
>TRBV7-9|TRBJ2-3|-|-
TGTGCCAGCAGCCCCCCGGGGATAAGCACAGATACGCAGTATTTT
CASSPPGISTDTQYF
>TRBV29-1|TRBJ1-1|-|-
TGCAGCGTCAGAACCATGAACACTGAAGCTTTCTTT
CSVRTMNTEAFF
>TRBV4-2|TRBJ2-1|-|-
TGTGCCAGCAGCCAGCAGCTCGGCGGGCTAAACAATGAGCAGTTCTTC
CASSQQLGGLNNEQFF
>TRBV10-3|TRBJ2-2|-|-
TGTGCCATCAGTGAGTCAATCGGGGAGCTGTTTTTT
CAISESIGELFF
>TRBV7-2|TRBJ2-3|-|-
TGTGCCAGCAGCGGGGGGAGGCGTACAGATACGCAGTATTTT
CASSGGRRTDTQYF
>TRBV2|TRBJ2-5|-|once
TGTGCCAGCAGGGAGCAGGGGGGAGAGACCCAGTACTTC
CASREQGGETQYF
>TRBV6-1|TRBJ2-1|TRBD2|-
TGTGCCAGCAGTGAAGCGCTTGGGCTAGCGGTTCACAATGAGCAGTTCTTC
CASSEALGLAVHNEQFF
>TRBV4-3|TRBJ2-7|TRBD1|-
TGCGCCAGCAGCCAAGAGAGGACAGGGATCTACGAGCAGTACTTC
CASSQERTGIYEQYF
>TRBV19|TRBJ2-7|TRBD1|-
TGTGCCAGTAGTATTCCGGGACAGGGCACCGAGCAGTACTTC
CASSIPGQGTEQYF
>TRBV6-2/TRBV6-3|TRBJ2-3|-|-
TGTGCCAGCAGTACAATTGTCGGGACCGTAGAGGGAACAGATACGCAGTATTTT
CASSTIVGTVEGTDTQYF
>TRBV10-1|TRBJ2-3|-|-
TGCGCCAGCAGCTCGAACCTGGGAGCAGATACGCAGTATTTT
CASSSNLGADTQYF
>TRBV24-1|TRBJ2-1|-|-
TGTGCCACCAGTGGGGCGAACAGGGAATTCAATGAGCAGTTCTTC
CATSGANREFNEQFF
>TRBV5-1|TRBJ2-1|-|-
TGCGCCAGCAGTCTCCTCAGTACGAACTCCTACAATGAGCAGTTCTTC
CASSLLSTNSYNEQFF
>TRBV10-3|TRBJ1-2|-|once
TGTGCCATCAGTGACCTGGGGGTGGAGGGCTATGGCTACACCTTC
CAISDLGVEGYGYTF
>TRBV9|TRBJ2-5|-|-
TGTGCCAGCAGCGCGACGACCGAGGGGTCCCAGTACTTC
CASSATTEGSQYF
>TRBV13|TRBJ2-7|-|-
TGTGCCAGTAGCGAGAACTCCTACGAGCAGTACTTC
CASSENSYEQYF
>TRBV9|TRBJ2-7|TRBD1|-
TGTGCCAGCAGTCTCGGGACAGGACCGTACGAGCAGTACTTC
CASSLGTGPYEQYF
>TRBV2|TRBJ1-2|-|once
TGTGCCAGCGGTTATGGCTACACCTTC
CASGYGYTF
>TRBV29-1|TRBJ2-3|-|-
TGCAGCGTCCGGGACGCGGGAACAGATACGCAGTATTTT
CSVRDAGTDTQYF
>TRBV27|TRBJ2-7|TRBD1|-
TGTGCCAGCAGTTTACTCGGGACAGAGTACGAGCAGTACTTC
CASSLLGTEYEQYF
>TRBV28|TRBJ2-7|-|-
TGTGCCAGCAGGGGCGTTAAGGGGGTGTCCTACGAGCAGTACTTC
CASRGVKGVSYEQYF
>TRBV29-1|TRBJ1-1|-|once
TGCAGCGTGTTGACGGGAAACACTGAAGCTTTCTTT
CSVLTGNTEAFF
>TRBV7-2|TRBJ2-2|-|-
TGTGCCAGCAGCTTAGGCGGGGCTAACACCGGGGAGCTGTTTTTT
CASSLGGANTGELFF
>TRBV28|TRBJ2-3|TRBD2|-
TGTGCCAGCAGTTCTTATGACCTAGCGGGGGGGCTGTTTTTAGGTTTGGATACGCAGTATTTT
CASSSYDLAGGLFLGLDTQYF
>TRBV4-3|TRBJ1-2|TRBD1|-
TGCGCCAGCAGCCAAGTAGCCGGGACAGGGGCCTATGGCTACACCTTC
CASSQVAGTGAYGYTF
>TRBV28|TRBJ1-1|TRBD1|-
TGTGCCAGCAGTTTACCCGGACAGGGTCCCTCTGAAGCTTTCTTT
CASSLPGQGPSEAFF
>TRBV4-2|TRBJ2-2|-|few
TGTGCCAGCAGCCAAGCTAAGATGGGCGGGGAGCTGTTTTTT
CASSQAKMGGELFF
>TRBV7-2|TRBJ2-5|TRBD2|-
TGTGCCAGCAGCGCACGCACTCCGACTAGCGGGGGTGAGACCCAGTACTTC
CASSARTPTSGGETQYF
>TRBV27|TRBJ2-7|TRBD1|-
TGTGCCAGCAGTTTCGGGACAGGGTATTACGAGCAGTACTTC
CASSFGTGYYEQYF
>TRBV7-2|TRBJ2-1|-|-
TGTGCCAGCAGCTTAGGGCGGACTAATGAGCAGTTCTTC
CASSLGRTNEQFF